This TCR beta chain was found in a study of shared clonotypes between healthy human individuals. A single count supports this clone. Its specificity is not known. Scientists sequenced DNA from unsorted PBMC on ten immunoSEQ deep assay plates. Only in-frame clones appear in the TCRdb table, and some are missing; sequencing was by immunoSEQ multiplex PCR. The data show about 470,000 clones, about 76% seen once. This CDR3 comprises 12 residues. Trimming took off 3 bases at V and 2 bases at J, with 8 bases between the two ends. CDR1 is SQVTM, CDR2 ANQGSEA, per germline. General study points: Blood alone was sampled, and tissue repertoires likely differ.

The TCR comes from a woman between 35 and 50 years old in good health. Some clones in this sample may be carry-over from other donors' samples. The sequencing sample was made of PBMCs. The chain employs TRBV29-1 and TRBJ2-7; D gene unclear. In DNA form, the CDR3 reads TGCAGCGTTGAGGTCAGTACCTACGAGCAGTACTTC. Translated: CSVEVSTYEQYF.